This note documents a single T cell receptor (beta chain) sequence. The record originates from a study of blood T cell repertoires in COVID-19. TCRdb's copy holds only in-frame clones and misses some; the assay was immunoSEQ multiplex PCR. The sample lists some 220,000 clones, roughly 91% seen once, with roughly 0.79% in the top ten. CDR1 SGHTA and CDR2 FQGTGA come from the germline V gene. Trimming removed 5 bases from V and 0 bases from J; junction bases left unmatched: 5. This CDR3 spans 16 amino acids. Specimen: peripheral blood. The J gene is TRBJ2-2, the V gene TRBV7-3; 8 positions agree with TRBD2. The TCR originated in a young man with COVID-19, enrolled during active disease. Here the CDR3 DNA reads TGTGCCAGCAGCCTCCGGGGACTAGCGAACACCGGGGAGCTGTTTTTT. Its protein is CASSLRGLANTGELFF.